This TCR beta chain was captured in a study of human T cells and chemical hapten exposure. Study background: Per-sample TCR yield variation was attributed mainly to small pooled library volume differences.

The library put unique molecular identifiers onto individual cDNA molecules. Original data processing: Sample-level TCR yields exhibited a median of 95,638, with a range of roughly 20,000 to 750,000. TCRdb passed the 5' RACE reads through MiXCR, listing each CDR3 protein once. What appears here as the V and J calls and clone size reflects TCRdb's work, not the paper's. Seen here are 110,000 or so distinct CDR3 sequences, approximately 20% observed once, and the top ten hold roughly 3.1%. Study-level results: Those TCRs sitting above 1 in 1000 frequency stayed the same with DPC sensitization.

Before extraction, the whole blood was not fractionated, and total RNA was taken from it. This CDR3 has 15 residues. The junction had 4 bases not matched to a gene; V was cut back by 2 bases and J by 2 bases. Germline CDR1 reads SGHDT; CDR2 reads YYEEEE. A word on this clonotype: Its specificity is unknown.

This chain uses TRBV5-6 with TRBJ2-7; 10 bases match TRBD2. This receptor was identified in a human donor in good health. The CDR3 spells CASSFGLAEAYEQYF. In nucleotides, the CDR3 is TGTGCCAGCAGCTTCGGACTAGCGGAGGCCTACGAGCAGTACTTC.